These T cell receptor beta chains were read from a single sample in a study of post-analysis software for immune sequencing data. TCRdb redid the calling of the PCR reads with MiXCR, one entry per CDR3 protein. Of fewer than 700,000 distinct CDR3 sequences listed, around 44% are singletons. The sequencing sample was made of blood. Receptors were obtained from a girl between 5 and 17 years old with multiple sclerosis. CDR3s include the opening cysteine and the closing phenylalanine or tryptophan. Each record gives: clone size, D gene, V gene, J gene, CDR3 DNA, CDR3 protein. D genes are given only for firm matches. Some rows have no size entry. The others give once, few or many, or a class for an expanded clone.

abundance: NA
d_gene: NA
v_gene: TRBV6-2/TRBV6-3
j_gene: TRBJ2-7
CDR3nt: TGTGCCAGCAGTTACTCCGCAGGGACGGACGAGCAGTACTTC
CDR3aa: CASSYSAGTDEQYF

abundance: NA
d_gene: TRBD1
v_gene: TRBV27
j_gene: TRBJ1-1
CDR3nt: TGTGCCAGTCGACAGGGCGGGAACACTGAAGCTTTCTTT
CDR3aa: CASRQGGNTEAFF

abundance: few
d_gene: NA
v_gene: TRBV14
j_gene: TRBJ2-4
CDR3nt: TGTGCCAGCAGCCAAGAAAGGAAGCGGGTCACGACAACGTTGGGCAAAAACATTCAGTACTTC
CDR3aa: CASSQERKRVTTTLGKNIQYF

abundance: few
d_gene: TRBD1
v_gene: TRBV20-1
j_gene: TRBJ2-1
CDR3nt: TGCAGTGCTAGACGGGACAGGGGGCGAGGAAATGAGCAGTTCTTC
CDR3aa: CSARRDRGRGNEQFF

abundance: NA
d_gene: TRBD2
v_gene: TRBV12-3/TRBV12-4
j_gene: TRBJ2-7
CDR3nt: TGTGCCAGCAGGTTAACTAGCGGGGTCTACGAGCAGTACTTC
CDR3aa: CASRLTSGVYEQYF

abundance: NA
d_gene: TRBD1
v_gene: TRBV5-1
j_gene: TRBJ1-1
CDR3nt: TGCGCCAGCAGCTCCGGGGACAGGGGTGAAGCTTTCTTT
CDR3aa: CASSSGDRGEAFF

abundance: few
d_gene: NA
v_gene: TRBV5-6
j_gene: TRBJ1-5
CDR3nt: TGTGCCAGCAGCCGCAGACAGGCCCTCAATCAGCCCCAGCATTTT
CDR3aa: CASSRRQALNQPQHF

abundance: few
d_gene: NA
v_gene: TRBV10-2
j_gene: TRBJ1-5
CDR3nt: TGCGCCAGCAGTCAGGGGAGTCAGCCCCAGCATTTT
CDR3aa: CASSQGSQPQHF

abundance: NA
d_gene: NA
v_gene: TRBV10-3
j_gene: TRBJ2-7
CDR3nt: TGTGCCATGTCCCCAGGGAATGAGCAGTACTTC
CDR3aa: CAMSPGNEQYF

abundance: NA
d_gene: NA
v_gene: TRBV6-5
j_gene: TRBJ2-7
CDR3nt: TGTGCCAGCAGGATACGGGACACTTCCTACGAGCAGTACTTC
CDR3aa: CASRIRDTSYEQYF

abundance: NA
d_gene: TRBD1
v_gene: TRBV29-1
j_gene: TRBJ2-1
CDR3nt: TGCAGCGTTGCCCCGAGGGCAGGGGGCAAGTTCTTC
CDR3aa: CSVAPRAGGKFF

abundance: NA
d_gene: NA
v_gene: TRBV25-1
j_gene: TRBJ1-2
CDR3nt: TGTGCCAGCAGTTTCCGAAGGGAGGATGGCTACACCTTC
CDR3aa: CASSFRREDGYTF

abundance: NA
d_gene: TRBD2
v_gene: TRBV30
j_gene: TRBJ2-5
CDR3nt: TGTGCCTGGAAATCCTCGGGACTAGCGGGAAAGACCCAGTACTTC
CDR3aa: CAWKSSGLAGKTQYF

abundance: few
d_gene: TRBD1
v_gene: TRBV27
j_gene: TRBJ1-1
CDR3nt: TGTGCCAGCAGTTTATGGGACAGGAACACTGAAGCTTTCTTT
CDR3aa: CASSLWDRNTEAFF

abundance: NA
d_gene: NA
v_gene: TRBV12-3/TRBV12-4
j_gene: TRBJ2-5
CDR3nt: TGTGCCAGCAGGGACGGCCTCCAAGAGACCCAGTACTTC
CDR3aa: CASRDGLQETQYF

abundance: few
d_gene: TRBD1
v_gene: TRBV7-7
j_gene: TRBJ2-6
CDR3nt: TGTGCCAGCAGCACCACTAAGGGACAGGGGGCCCCTGGGGCCAACGTCCTGACTTTC
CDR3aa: CASSTTKGQGAPGANVLTF